These 11 T cell receptor beta chains came from one sample sequenced in a study of radiation and T cells in renal cell carcinoma. Repertoires were generated with immunoSEQ multiplex PCR, while TCRdb's copy carries only in-frame clones and drops some. In the table there are around 170,000 clones, roughly 90% of which are singletons. The time point: blood 4 weeks post-SBRT, at nephrectomy. Specified treatment: 15 Gy SBRT to primary tumor, nephrectomy 4 weeks later. Sequencing used blood, obtained from a patient whose treatment included radiotherapy and nephrectomy. The receptors were gathered from a woman aged 50 to 60 with renal cell carcinoma.

V and J are TRBV7-9 and TRBJ2-1; 10 bases are shared with TRBD2. The CDR3 is 15 amino acids. Germline V gene sequence: CDR1 SEHNR, CDR2 FQNEAQ (reference sequence). V was clipped by 0 bases and J by 9 bases; unmatched bases: 5. The CDR3 is CASSLALAGLLEQFF. In DNA form, the CDR3 reads TGTGCCAGCAGCTTAGCACTAGCGGGGTTGCTTGAGCAGTTCTTC.

This clone has a single count. This rearrangement joins TRBV6-5 to TRBJ2-7, with D possibly matching TRBD2 (6 bases). V shed 5 bases and J shed 7 bases, with 15 bases lying between them. Germline V gene lookup returns CDR1 MNHEY and CDR2 SVGAGI. The length of the CDR3 is 13 residues. The CDR3 loop reads CASSKRLGWEQYF. The CDR3 coding sequence is TGTGCCAGCAGTAAAAGACTAGGTTGGGAGCAGTACTTC.

The CDR3 is CASSWQLVRDGQETQYF. CDR3 coding DNA: TGTGCCAGCAGCTGGCAACTAGTCCGGGACGGCCAAGAGACCCAGTACTTC. The chain joins TRBV7-9 to TRBJ2-5; the D gene could be TRBD1 or TRBD2 (5 bases each). Trimming took 4 bases from V and 1 from J, leaving 19 bases between them. The CDR3 contains 17 residues. The germline gives CDR1 SEHNR, CDR2 FQNEAQ (reference sequence).

The chain is built from TRBV10-3 and TRBJ1-6, with no clear D. Trimming pared 3 bases from V and 7 bases from J, leaving 13 bases between. The CDR3 is 15 residues long. CDR1 and CDR2 (germline): ENHRY, SYGVKD. In DNA form, the CDR3 reads TGTGCCATCAGTGACCTAACCCCCCGAAATTCACCCCTCCACTTT. It is translated as CAISDLTPRNSPLHF.

The rearrangement links TRBV6-5 to TRBJ1-4; D uncertain. The CDR3 extends over 14 amino acids. Per germline, CDR1 MNHEY and CDR2 SVGAGI. Trimming pared 6 bases from V and 4 bases from J, leaving 12 bases between. CDR3 in DNA: TGTGCCAGCAGCGGGTCGCTGATTAATGAAAAACTGTTTTTT. Amino acid sequence: CASSGSLINEKLFF.

The rearrangement joins TRBV15 to TRBJ2-3; D is perhaps TRBD1 or TRBD2 (6 bases each). V lost 8 bases and J lost 1, with 10 bases in between. This CDR3 comprises 13 residues. Germline CDR1 LNHNV, CDR2 YYDKDF (reference sequence). The CDR3: CATGRGGTDTQYF. The CDR3 nucleotides are TGTGCCACCGGAAGGGGGGGCACAGATACGCAGTATTTT. The full variable domain, its missing parts supplied by reference TRBV15 and TRBJ2-3, is DAMVIQNPRYQVTQFGKPVTLSCSQTLNHNVMYWYQQKSSQAPKLLFHYYDKDFNNEADTPDNFQSRRPNTSFCFLDIRSPGLGDTAMYLCATGRGGTDTQYFGPGTRLTVL.

The rearrangement uses TRBV6-5 and TRBJ1-1; D is uncertain. Looked up from germline, CDR1 is MNHEY and CDR2 is SVGAGI. The CDR3 has 15 amino acids. Trimming removed 6 bases from V and 7 bases from J, with 21 bases in between. CDR3 in amino acids: CASSQPTRGYGEAFF. The CDR3 nucleotides are TGTGCCAGCAGCCAACCTACACGGGGTTACGGTGAAGCTTTCTTT.

The rearrangement links TRBV11-1 to TRBJ2-7; D may be TRBD1 (5 bases). Germline V CDR1 and CDR2: SGHAT, FQDESV (reference sequence). V was clipped by 5 bases and J by 2 bases, with 16 bases between them. CDR3 length equals 15 residues. The CDR3 region has the DNA TGTGCCAGCAGCGCGACAGTTCGCCCAACCTACGAGCAGTACTTC. Translated, it gives CASSATVRPTYEQYF.

The chain uses TRBV5-4 and TRBJ2-3; D unresolved. The length of the CDR3 is 13 residues. Deletions cut 3 bases from V and 0 bases from J, with 5 bases between. Germline lookup yields CDR1 SGHNT and CDR2 YYREEE (reference sequence). Here the CDR3 reads CASSSSSTDTQYF. As DNA, the CDR3 is TGTGCCAGCAGCTCTTCCAGCACAGATACGCAGTATTTT.

The chain is built from TRBV5-8 and TRBJ2-2; perhaps TRBD2 as D (6 bases). This CDR3 has 15 amino acids. Germline V gene data show CDR1 as SGHTS and CDR2 as YDEGEE. V gave up 0 bases and J gave up 5 bases, with 11 bases separating them. The CDR3 DNA reads TGTGCCAGCAGCTTGGTTAGGGGAGGAACCGGGGAGCTGTTTTTT. This sequence encodes CASSLVRGGTGELFF.

The rearrangement links TRBV19 to TRBJ1-5; a possible D gene is TRBD1 (5 bases). The CDR3 has 15 residues. Germline assignment: CDR1 LNHDA and CDR2 SQIVND (reference sequence). Trimming shortened V by 7 bases and J by 0 bases, and 13 bases separated the two germline ends. CDR3: CASILGTHSNQPQHF. CDR3 DNA sequence: TGTGCCAGTATCTTGGGGACCCATAGCAATCAGCCCCAGCATTTT.